The rows below give T cell receptor beta chains drawn from one sample of a study of identical twins. TCRdb reprocessed the 5' RACE reads via MiXCR and lists one record per CDR3 protein. The sample consists of fewer than 550,000 distinct CDR3 sequences, approximately 14% of them appearing once. This sample also appeared in a second study, on yellow fever vaccine responses in identical twins.

The sample taken for sequencing was CD4+ T cells sorted from blood. These receptors were obtained from a woman aged 18-35 years in good health. Each CDR3 is given with its conserved first and last residue. The D gene is left open where the match is weak. The size field is filled for only some rows; it gives once, few, many or a size class.

j_gene: TRBJ2-7
d_gene: -
v_gene: TRBV9
abundance: few
CDR3aa: CASSEGLDYYEQYF
CDR3nt: TGTGCCAGCAGCGAGGGGCTGGACTATTACGAGCAGTACTTC

j_gene: TRBJ1-5
d_gene: TRBD1
v_gene: TRBV12-3/TRBV12-4
abundance: few
CDR3aa: CASSFAGGYSNQPQHF
CDR3nt: TGTGCCAGCAGTTTTGCAGGGGGTTATAGCAATCAGCCCCAGCATTTT

j_gene: TRBJ1-5
d_gene: -
v_gene: TRBV7-9
abundance: many
CDR3aa: CASSLHSQPQHF
CDR3nt: TGTGCCAGCAGCTTACACAGCCAGCCCCAGCATTTT

j_gene: TRBJ2-7
d_gene: TRBD2
v_gene: TRBV7-9
abundance: few
CDR3aa: CASTTGGDSYEQYF
CDR3nt: TGTGCCAGCACCACGGGAGGAGATTCCTACGAGCAGTACTTC

j_gene: TRBJ1-2
d_gene: -
v_gene: TRBV7-2
abundance: -
CDR3aa: CASSLVSLPGYTF
CDR3nt: TGTGCCAGCAGCTTAGTGTCACTTCCTGGCTACACCTTC

j_gene: TRBJ2-5
d_gene: -
v_gene: TRBV12-3/TRBV12-4
abundance: few
CDR3aa: CASSRGLTAQETQYF
CDR3nt: TGTGCCAGCAGCCGGGGTCTGACAGCTCAAGAGACCCAGTACTTC

j_gene: TRBJ2-7
d_gene: TRBD2
v_gene: TRBV12-3/TRBV12-4
abundance: few
CDR3aa: CASSFFGLAGSEQYF
CDR3nt: TGTGCCAGCAGTTTTTTTGGACTAGCGGGATCCGAGCAGTACTTC

j_gene: TRBJ2-3
d_gene: TRBD2
v_gene: TRBV2
abundance: -
CDR3aa: CASSSLAGGRDF
CDR3nt: TGTGCCAGCAGTTCTCTAGCGGGAGGGCGGGATTTT

j_gene: TRBJ1-1
d_gene: -
v_gene: TRBV5-6
abundance: -
CDR3aa: CASRFRDTNMNTEAFF
CDR3nt: TGTGCCAGCAGGTTCCGGGACACCAACATGAACACTGAAGCTTTCTTT

j_gene: TRBJ1-2
d_gene: -
v_gene: TRBV20-1
abundance: -
CDR3aa: CSARTVVDGYTF
CDR3nt: TGCAGTGCTAGGACGGTGGTTGATGGCTACACCTTC

j_gene: TRBJ2-1
d_gene: TRBD2
v_gene: TRBV3-1
abundance: few
CDR3aa: CASSLGTSGGAEQFF
CDR3nt: TGTGCCAGCAGCCTCGGGACTAGCGGGGGGGCGGAGCAGTTCTTC

j_gene: TRBJ2-7
d_gene: -
v_gene: TRBV20-1
abundance: many
CDR3aa: CSACRSIPDEQYF
CDR3nt: TGCAGTGCTTGCCGTTCGATTCCCGACGAGCAGTACTTC

j_gene: TRBJ2-5
d_gene: TRBD2
v_gene: TRBV5-1
abundance: many
CDR3aa: CASSLRSSGRAGETQYF
CDR3nt: TGCGCCAGCAGCTTGAGATCTAGCGGGAGGGCCGGAGAGACCCAGTACTTC

j_gene: TRBJ2-3
d_gene: TRBD2
v_gene: TRBV7-9
abundance: many
CDR3aa: CASSPSPAGLSTDTQYF
CDR3nt: TGTGCCAGCAGCCCCTCTCCAGCGGGACTTAGCACAGATACGCAGTATTTT

j_gene: TRBJ1-1
d_gene: -
v_gene: TRBV20-1
abundance: few
CDR3aa: CSARGQEAGVNTEAFF
CDR3nt: TGCAGTGCTAGAGGTCAAGAGGCGGGGGTGAACACTGAAGCTTTCTTT

j_gene: TRBJ2-5
d_gene: -
v_gene: TRBV11-2
abundance: -
CDR3aa: CASSPSRAGQETQYF
CDR3nt: TGTGCCAGCAGCCCCAGTAGGGCCGGACAAGAGACCCAGTACTTC

j_gene: TRBJ2-1
d_gene: TRBD1
v_gene: TRBV5-1
abundance: few
CDR3aa: CASSKDRGTFSSYNEQFF
CDR3nt: TGCGCCAGCAGCAAGGACAGGGGAACTTTTAGCTCCTACAATGAGCAGTTCTTC